This entry lists 28 T cell receptor beta chains sequenced from one sample in a study of ipilimumab plus nivolumab after autologous stem cell transplantation. Using immunoSEQ multiplex PCR, the repertoire was profiled, and TCRdb retains in-frame clones only, with some absent. Here the sample spans about 13,000 clones, roughly 72% being singletons. The sequences come from PBMCs, collected in a trial of ipilimumab plus nivolumab as post-transplant consolidation. The receptor source for this set is a male donor with diffuse large B-cell lymphoma.

The rearrangement joins TRBV11-3 to TRBJ2-7; 8 nucleotides match TRBD2. The germline gives CDR1 SGHNT, CDR2 YENEEA. V trimming: 3 bases; J trimming: 4 bases; junction bases outside the gene matches: 8. The CDR3 has 15 residues. The CDR3 DNA follows: TGTGCCAGCAGCTTCTACTCTAGCGGGTCATACGAGCAGTACTTC. It specifies CASSFYSSGSYEQYF.

The chain joins TRBV12-5 to TRBJ1-3; D not certain. The germline V and J ends were trimmed by 0 bases and 4 bases, with 7 bases remaining between them. Germline V gives CDR1 LGHNT, CDR2 FRNRAP. The CDR3 totals 14 residues. The CDR3 coding sequence is TGTGCTAGTGGTTTGGTGTCAGGCGGAAACACCATATATTTT. This encodes CASGLVSGGNTIYF.

J is TRBJ1-2 and V is TRBV6-6; D uncertain. Trimming took 2 bases from V and 5 from J, leaving 12 bases between them. CDR3 size: 14 residues. The germline CDR1 and CDR2 sequences are MNHNY and SVGAGI (reference sequence). CDR3 nucleotide sequence: TGTGCCAGCAGTTACGCCCGAGAGCGGTATGGCTACACCTTC. Translation gives CASSYARERYGYTF.

The chain combines TRBV5-4 with TRBJ2-2, with a tentative D call TRBD2 (6 bases). V was cut by 1 base and J by 4 bases, with 11 bases left in between. Germline assignment: CDR1 SGHNT and CDR2 YYREEE (reference sequence). CDR3 length: 15 amino acids. Here the CDR3 DNA reads TGTGCCAGCAGCTTGCTCGGGAGTCTCACCGGGGAGCTGTTTTTT. It is translated as CASSLLGSLTGELFF.

V gene TRBV10-2 combines with J gene TRBJ2-5; maybe TRBD1 (6 bases). The DNA end is more similar to TRBJ2-7, so the J call may be wrong. CDR3 length: 14 amino acids. Germline-derived CDR1 and CDR2 are WSHSY and SAAADI. This CDR3 reads CASREGDIRYEQYF. CDR3 coding DNA: TGCGCCAGCAGAGAGGGGGACATTAGGTACGAGCAGTACTTC.

This CDR3 reads CASSPYQETQYF. The CDR3, as DNA: TGTGCCAGCTCACCGTACCAAGAGACCCAGTACTTC. V and J are TRBV18 and TRBJ2-5; D is unclear. Germline V gene lookup returns CDR1 KGHSH and CDR2 LQKENI. Trimming left V 3 bases short and J 0 bases short, with 2 bases between. This CDR3 region has 12 residues.

This chain connects TRBV19 to TRBJ2-2; 12 positions agree with TRBD1. The trim removed 6 bases at V and 7 bases at J, leaving 15 bases unmatched. Germline CDR1 and CDR2: LNHDA and SQIVND (reference sequence). The CDR3 has 18 residues. CDR3 coding DNA: TGTGCCAGTAGCACTAAAGGCCCGGGACAGGGGGCAATCGGGGAGCTGTTTTTT. As protein: CASSTKGPGQGAIGELFF. Looking up the rest from reference TRBV19 and TRBJ2-2 gives the full variable domain: DGGITQSPKYLFRKEGQNVTLSCEQNLNHDAMYWYRQDPGQGLRLIYYSQIVNDFQKGDIAEGYSVSREKKESFPLTVTSAQKNPTAFYLCASSTKGPGQGAIGELFFGEGSRLTVL.

V and J are TRBV5-1 and TRBJ1-5; D unclear. Looked up from germline, CDR1 is SGHRS and CDR2 is YFSETQ. V shed 0 bases and J shed 6 bases, with 4 bases lying between them. This CDR3 spans 12 amino acids. CDR3 in amino acids: CASSLDGQPQHF. DNA for the CDR3: TGCGCCAGCAGCTTGGATGGTCAGCCCCAGCATTTT.

This clone showed up just a few times. The rearrangement uses TRBV6-6 and TRBJ1-6; 7 nucleotides agree with TRBD1. This CDR3 region has 15 residues. The germline V gene encodes CDR1 MNHNY and CDR2 SVGAGI (reference sequence). V shed 2 bases and J 7 bases; nucleotides not matched to a gene: 5. CDR3 residues: CASSYGTGVNSPLHF. The CDR3 region has the DNA TGTGCCAGCAGTTACGGAACAGGGGTGAATTCACCCCTCCACTTT.

V and J are TRBV27 and TRBJ1-2, with D unclear. CDR3 length: 14 residues. CDR1 and CDR2 from the germline V gene are MNHEY and SMNVEV (reference sequence). V was pared by 3 bases and J by 8 bases, with 16 bases between. Here the CDR3 DNA reads TGTGCCAGCAGTTTCAGAGGAGAAGGTGACGGCTACACCTTC. As protein: CASSFRGEGDGYTF.

This clone has only a few counts. The rearrangement joins TRBV6-6 to TRBJ1-3; D is undetermined. V lost 4 bases and J 2 bases, leaving 3 bases between the germline ends. This CDR3 region has 12 residues. Germline loops: CDR1 MNHNY, CDR2 SVGAGI (reference sequence). The CDR3 reads CASSSTGNTIYF. The CDR3 DNA sequence: TGTGCCAGCAGTTCCACTGGAAACACCATATATTTT.

The chain links TRBV7-3 to TRBJ2-1; 8 nucleotides align to TRBD1. Per the germline V gene, CDR1 is SGHTA and CDR2 is FQGTGA. There are 16 residues in the CDR3. With 5 bases clipped from V and 4 bases from J, the junction kept 10 bases outside the gene matches. CDR3 nucleotides: TGTGCCAGCAGCCCACATCCGGGACAGGTTTACAATGAGCAGTTCTTC. This translates into CASSPHPGQVYNEQFF.

V is TRBV2 and J is TRBJ2-3, with D possibly called TRBD1 or TRBD2 (5 bases each). Between the trimmed V and J ends, which lost 7 bases and 0 bases, there was a span of 14 bases. CDR1 and CDR2 from the germline V gene are SNHLY and FYNNEI. The CDR3 totals 15 residues. The CDR3 DNA reads as TGTGCCAGCAATGGGGGATGGACTAGCACAGATACGCAGTATTTT. Protein product: CASNGGWTSTDTQYF.

Within the sample, this clone is medium-sized (0.01 to 0.1%). Other DNA sequences in the sample encode the same CDR3. The chain uses TRBV20-1 and TRBJ2-7; D could derive from TRBD1 or TRBD2 (5 bases each). Trimming took 6 bases from V and 5 from J, leaving 11 bases between them. The CDR3 contains 11 residues. Germline CDR1 is DFQATT and CDR2 is SNEGSKA (reference sequence). CDR3 in amino acids: CSAPGPDEQYF. The CDR3 DNA sequence: TGCAGTGCGCCGGGACCGGACGAGCAGTACTTC.

The genes are TRBV5-1 and TRBJ2-3, with unresolved D. The germline gives CDR1 SGHRS, CDR2 YFSETQ. With 0 bases removed from V and 6 bases from J, the gap between germline ends came to 5 bases. This CDR3 contains 12 residues. CDR3 region: CASSLVVDTQYF. The DNA for the CDR3 is TGCGCCAGCAGCTTGGTGGTGGATACGCAGTATTTT. Complete variable domain (other parts from reference TRBV5-1 and TRBJ2-3): KAGVTQTPRYLIKTRGQQVTLSCSPISGHRSVSWYQQTPGQGLQFLFEYFSETQRNKGNFPGRFSGRQFSNSRSEMNVSTLELGDSALYLCASSLVVDTQYFGPGTRLTVL.

This sequence joins TRBV11-2 and TRBJ1-4, with D possibly being TRBD1 (6 bases). Per the germline V gene, CDR1 is SGHAT and CDR2 is FQNNGV. The V end lost 1 base, the J end lost 8 bases, and 11 bases lay between the germline ends. The CDR3 extends over 14 amino acids. CDR3 nucleotides: TGTGCCAGCAGCTTAGTGCCAGGGGCCGAAAAACTGTTTTTT. It yields the protein CASSLVPGAEKLFF.

The chain couples TRBV11-2 to TRBJ2-2; TRBD2 matches at 12 bases. The CDR3 is made up of 16 amino acids. Germline V CDR1 and CDR2: SGHAT, FQNNGV. J lost 8 bases, V lost 4 bases, and 8 bases had no gene match. CDR3 in DNA: TGTGCCAGCAGCTCAGTCCCCGGACTAGCGGGAGGGGAGCTGTTTTTT. Translating gives CASSSVPGLAGGELFF.

The chain is built from TRBV30 and TRBJ2-3, with 16 bases that match TRBD2. This CDR3 is built from 16 residues. J gave up 5 bases and V 2 bases, and 4 bases lay outside the gene matches. Germline CDR1 and CDR2: GTSNPN and SVGIG (reference sequence). The CDR3 DNA follows: TGTGCCTGGAGTCGGGGACTAGCGGGAGGGATAGATACGCAGTATTTT. This translates into CAWSRGLAGGIDTQYF.

This chain connects TRBV19 to TRBJ2-7, with D tentatively TRBD2 (6 bases). Deletions cut 3 bases from V and 0 bases from J, with 12 bases between. From germline, CDR1 is LNHDA and CDR2 SQIVND (reference sequence). The CDR3 has 15 amino acids. For the CDR3, the DNA is TGTGCCAGTAGTATGGCTGGCGGGGTCTCCTACGAGCAGTACTTC. It specifies CASSMAGGVSYEQYF.

The chain combines TRBV7-9 with TRBJ2-1, with D possibly TRBD2 on 5 matching bases. V gave up 2 bases and J gave up 6 bases, with 11 bases separating them. CDR3 length equals 14 residues. Germline CDR1 reads SEHNR; CDR2 reads FQNEAQ (reference sequence). The CDR3 spells CASSLRGPGNEQFF. CDR3 DNA sequence: TGTGCCAGCAGCTTACGAGGGCCGGGCAATGAGCAGTTCTTC.

In its sample, this clone was seen a few times. The chain has TRBV15 and TRBJ2-1; 7 nucleotides align to TRBD2. V shed 0 bases and J 9 bases; nucleotides not matched to a gene: 8. Germline values: CDR1 LNHNV, CDR2 YYDKDF (reference sequence). This CDR3 is 15 amino acids long. CDR3 residues: CATSREGEGITEQFF. The DNA for the CDR3 is TGTGCCACCAGCAGAGAAGGGGAGGGAATCACTGAGCAGTTCTTC.

The chain has TRBV19 and TRBJ2-1; TRBD2 matches at 10 bases. The CDR3 is 15 amino acids. Germline-derived CDR1 and CDR2 are LNHDA and SQIVND (reference sequence). The J segment lost 12 bases and the V segment lost 6 bases, leaving 14 bases of the junction unmatched. CDR3 coding DNA: TGTGCCAGTAGCTCGGGACTAGCGTCACCCTTGCGGCAGTTCTTC. Its protein product is CASSSGLASPLRQFF. The complete variable domain, with remaining parts taken from reference TRBV19 and TRBJ2-1, reads DGGITQSPKYLFRKEGQNVTLSCEQNLNHDAMYWYRQDPGQGLRLIYYSQIVNDFQKGDIAEGYSVSREKKESFPLTVTSAQKNPTAFYLCASSSGLASPLRQFFGPGTRLTVL.

This clone was counted between two and nine times. The chain joins TRBV7-3 to TRBJ2-2, with D perhaps TRBD2 (6 bases). The CDR3 runs to 13 residues. Germline CDR1 and CDR2: SGHTA and FQGTGA. Trimming took 2 bases from V and 7 from J, leaving 8 bases between them. The CDR3 DNA is TGTGCCAGCAGCTTAGGGGGACTCGGGGAGCTGTTTTTT. The encoded protein is CASSLGGLGELFF.

This chain uses TRBV6-1 with TRBJ2-7; D tentatively fits TRBD1 or TRBD2 (6 bases each). Germline V gene sequence: CDR1 MNHNS, CDR2 SASEGT. Trimming took off 7 bases at V and 1 base at J, with 14 bases between the two ends. The CDR3 is 14 amino acids. DNA for the CDR3: TGTGCCAGCACCCGGGGGCTAGGATCCTACGAGCAGTACTTC. Protein: CASTRGLGSYEQYF.

This chain links TRBV30 with TRBJ1-5, with D unresolved. The CDR3 covers 13 residues. V was pared by 2 bases and J by 3 bases, with 8 bases between. Germline V gene data show CDR1 as GTSNPN and CDR2 as SVGIG (reference sequence). This CDR3 is CAWSKGYNQPQHF. Written as DNA, the CDR3 is TGTGCCTGGAGTAAGGGTTACAATCAGCCCCAGCATTTT.

The chain employs TRBV7-2 and TRBJ1-6; possibly TRBD1 for D (5 bases). Trimming left V 5 bases short and J 5 bases short, with 16 bases between. Germline CDR1 and CDR2: SGHTA and FQGNSA. The CDR3 totals 16 residues. The CDR3 DNA reads TGTGCCAGCAGCAGATCGTTACAGGCAAATAATTCACCCCTCCACTTT. The encoded protein is CASSRSLQANNSPLHF.

The CDR3: CASSFIGGGFAEAFF. CDR3 DNA sequence: TGTGCCAGCAGCTTCATAGGGGGCGGATTCGCAGAAGCTTTCTTT. V and J are TRBV7-9 and TRBJ1-1; 7 bases match TRBD1. Germline assignment: CDR1 SEHNR and CDR2 FQNEAQ (reference sequence). Trimming removed 3 bases from V and 8 bases from J; junction bases left unmatched: 12. CDR3 length: 15 residues.

The chain couples TRBV4-3 to TRBJ1-1, with a possible D match to TRBD1 (5 bases). The ends were cut back, 2 bases at V and 11 bases at J, with 18 bases in the middle. There are 14 residues in the CDR3. CDR1 LGHNA and CDR2 YSLEER come from the germline V gene. CDR3 residues: CASSQPGPQERAFF. The CDR3 coding sequence is TGCGCCAGCAGCCAACCGGGACCCCAGGAGAGGGCTTTCTTT.